The 21 T cell receptor beta chains below all came from one sample that was sequenced in a study of T cells after posttransplantation cyclophosphamide. Sequencing was performed with immunoSEQ multiplex PCR; in TCRdb, only in-frame clones are kept and a portion is missing. Here the sample spans about 28,000 clones, around 86% being singletons. Sequencing was performed on PBMCs. The receptor set was obtained from a man aged 50-59 years.

V and J are TRBV4-3 and TRBJ1-6; D ambiguous. Trimming removed 4 bases from V and 7 bases from J, with 14 bases in between. The V gene's germline CDR1 is LGHNA and CDR2 YSLEER. The CDR3 length is 15 residues. The CDR3 loop reads CASSPAWQENSPLHF. CDR3 sequence (DNA): TGCGCCAGCAGCCCCGCCTGGCAGGAAAATTCACCCCTCCACTTT.

This chain uses TRBV7-2 with TRBJ2-5; no reliable D call. The CDR3 is made up of 12 amino acids. The germline gives CDR1 SGHTA, CDR2 FQGNSA. V was shortened by 1 base and J by 10 bases, with 10 bases between the two germline ends. The CDR3 spells CASSLGQVDQYF. CDR3 bases: TGTGCCAGCAGCTTAGGGCAGGTGGACCAGTACTTC.

This chain links TRBV25-1 with TRBJ2-3, with D perhaps matching TRBD1 (5 bases). V lost 2 bases and J lost 1, with 10 bases in between. The CDR3 runs 15 residues. Germline V gene data show CDR1 as MGHDK and CDR2 as SYGVNS. CDR3 region: CASSEGGRGTDTQYF. CDR3 nucleotides: TGTGCCAGCAGTGAAGGTGGCAGGGGCACAGATACGCAGTATTTT.

The chain recombines TRBV14 with TRBJ1-1; D call uncertain. V was trimmed by 3 bases and J by 5 bases, leaving 10 bases between them. The CDR3 is made up of 13 amino acids. The germline V gene has CDR1 SGHDN and CDR2 FVKESK. The CDR3 DNA follows: TGTGCCAGCAGCCAGTCGGGAGGGACTGAAGCTTTCTTT. Encoded protein: CASSQSGGTEAFF.

The chain couples TRBV11-3 to TRBJ2-7, with 7 bases matching TRBD1. The CDR3 length is 14 residues. Germline CDR1 and CDR2: SGHNT and YENEEA. V shed 3 bases and J 0 bases; nucleotides not matched to a gene: 2. The CDR3 nucleotides are TGTGCCAGCAGCTTGGGACAGTCCTCCTACGAGCAGTACTTC. Protein product: CASSLGQSSYEQYF.

The chain has TRBV4-2 and TRBJ2-3; 8 positions agree with TRBD1. Germline trimming cut 1 base from V and 0 bases from J; bases unmatched to any gene: 15. Germline V lookup: CDR1 LGHNA, CDR2 YNFKEQ. The CDR3 length is 20 residues. CDR3 region: CASSQGIPGQGWESTDTQYF. The CDR3 DNA sequence: TGTGCCAGCAGCCAAGGAATACCTGGACAGGGTTGGGAGAGCACAGATACGCAGTATTTT.

This rearrangement joins TRBV15 to TRBJ2-3; 7 bases agree with TRBD2. This CDR3 is 14 amino acids long. Germline CDR1 LNHNV, CDR2 YYDKDF (reference sequence). The V gene end was trimmed by 5 bases and the J gene end by 4 bases; junction bases not matched to a gene: 6. The DNA for the CDR3 is TGTGCCACCAGCCTCGCGGGGAGGGCAGATACGCAGTATTTT. Translation gives CATSLAGRADTQYF.

The gene calls are TRBV5-1 and TRBJ1-6; a possible D gene is TRBD1 (5 bases). The CDR3 contains 14 residues. Germline V gene data show CDR1 as SGHRS and CDR2 as YFSETQ. V lost 4 bases and J 4 bases, leaving 9 bases between the germline ends. CDR3 region: CASSPQGYNSPLHF. The CDR3, as DNA: TGCGCCAGCAGCCCCCAGGGTTATAATTCACCCCTCCACTTT.

This chain uses TRBV6-1 with TRBJ2-5, with TRBD1 matching over 11 bases. From germline, CDR1 is MNHNS and CDR2 SASEGT. Losses at the gene ends were 8 bases for V and 5 bases for J; bases not matched to a gene: 10. The CDR3 sequence is 15 residues long. CDR3 loop: CASLTGTGGLETQYF. The CDR3 nucleotides are TGTGCCAGCCTAACCGGGACAGGGGGTTTGGAGACCCAGTACTTC.

The V and J genes are TRBV9 and TRBJ2-5; maybe TRBD2 (5 bases). Between the trimmed V and J ends, which lost 0 bases and 5 bases, there was a span of 20 bases. The CDR3 consists of 17 residues. The germline V gene has CDR1 SGDLS and CDR2 YYNGEE. The chain's CDR3 is CASSVGETIASWETQYF. CDR3 coding DNA: TGTGCCAGCAGCGTAGGAGAAACTATCGCTAGCTGGGAGACCCAGTACTTC.

This chain connects TRBV7-2 to TRBJ2-7; 7 nucleotides match TRBD1. This CDR3 comprises 15 residues. Germline lookup yields CDR1 SGHTA and CDR2 FQGNSA. The V segment lost 5 bases and the J segment 3 bases; nucleotides outside the gene matches: 10. The CDR3 reads CASSLYSGTDYEQYF. The CDR3, as DNA: TGTGCCAGCAGCCTTTATTCCGGGACAGACTACGAGCAGTACTTC.

Note on this clone: A junction boundary mismatches the germline segment, possibly from a read error. The chain combines TRBV11-3 with TRBJ2-1; TRBD2 might be the D (6 bases). This CDR3 is 13 amino acids long. From germline, CDR1 is SGHNT and CDR2 YENEEA. In DNA form, the CDR3 reads TGTGCCAACAGCCCCCCCTGGGGGGATGAGCAGTTCTTC. Its translation: CANSPPWGDEQFF.

CDR3 sequence: CASGYSQGLWYEQYF. The CDR3 DNA is TGTGCTAGTGGTTACTCTCAGGGCCTCTGGTACGAGCAGTACTTC. The chain has TRBV12-5 and TRBJ2-7; the D gene is possibly TRBD1 (5 bases). Germline assignment: CDR1 LGHNT and CDR2 FRNRAP. The ends were cut back, 4 bases at V and 4 bases at J, with 17 bases in the middle. The CDR3 totals 15 residues. The full variable domain, its missing parts supplied by reference TRBV12-5 and TRBJ2-7, is DARVTQTPRHKVTEMGQEVTMRCQPILGHNTVFWYRQTMMQGLELLAYFRNRAPLDDSGMPKDRFSAEMPDATLATLKIQPSEPRDSAVYFCASGYSQGLWYEQYFGPGTRLTVT.

V usage is TRBV27 and J usage is TRBJ2-7; 10 bases map to TRBD1. From germline, CDR1 is MNHEY and CDR2 SMNVEV (reference sequence). Trimming took 5 bases from V and 0 from J; bases not matched to a gene: 7. CDR3 length equals 16 residues. CDR3 nucleotides: TGTGCCAGCAGTAGACAGGGGGCGGTTAGCTCCTACGAGCAGTACTTC. It translates to CASSRQGAVSSYEQYF.

The gene calls are TRBV7-9 and TRBJ2-2; D not resolved. Germline loops: CDR1 SEHNR, CDR2 FQNEAQ (reference sequence). Trimming removed 2 bases at V and 3 bases at J, with 13 bases between. This CDR3 is built from 16 residues. This CDR3 reads CASSLSSFADTGELFF. CDR3 bases: TGTGCCAGCAGCTTATCGAGTTTTGCGGACACCGGGGAGCTGTTTTTT.

The chain uses TRBV2 and TRBJ2-5; a weak D match, TRBD2 (6 bases). Trimming left V 3 bases short and J 5 bases short, with 19 bases between. Germline-derived CDR1 and CDR2 are SNHLY and FYNNEI. The CDR3 sequence is 16 residues long. For the CDR3, the DNA is TGTGCCAGCAGTGAGCCATCTAGGGGAGGAGGGGAGACCCAGTACTTC. Translating it yields CASSEPSRGGGETQYF.

V is TRBV30 and J is TRBJ1-1, with 8 nucleotides matching TRBD1. The J segment lost 3 bases and the V segment lost 0 bases, leaving 9 bases of the junction unmatched. Germline lookup yields CDR1 GTSNPN and CDR2 SVGIG (reference sequence). This CDR3 has 16 residues. CDR3 loop: CAWSVRGGTGYTEAFF. The DNA for the CDR3 is TGTGCCTGGAGTGTAAGGGGGGGGACAGGCTACACTGAAGCTTTCTTT.

The gene calls are TRBV7-8 and TRBJ2-1, with 8 nucleotides matching TRBD2. V shed 7 bases and J 8 bases; nucleotides not matched to a gene: 13. CDR3 length equals 15 residues. The V gene's germline CDR1 is SGHVS and CDR2 FQNEAQ. The CDR3 sequence is CASTTREGLVDEQFF. The CDR3 DNA follows: TGTGCCAGCACTACCCGGGAGGGCCTAGTCGATGAGCAGTTCTTC.

The chain recombines TRBV18 with TRBJ1-1, with 11 bases lining up with TRBD1. Per the germline V gene, CDR1 is KGHSH and CDR2 is LQKENI. V lost 2 bases to trimming and J lost 7 bases; unmatched junction nucleotides: 6. The CDR3 covers 15 residues. CDR3 DNA sequence: TGTGCCAGCTCACCAGGACAGGGGGCTGTCGGTGAAGCTTTCTTT. Translation gives CASSPGQGAVGEAFF.

The genes are TRBV6-1 and TRBJ1-1, with D possibly being TRBD1 (5 bases). In germline, CDR1 is MNHNS, CDR2 SASEGT. There are 14 residues in the CDR3. The V gene lost 6 bases and the J gene lost 2 bases, with 13 bases spanning the gap. The CDR3 region is CASSGQLLNTEAFF. The CDR3 region has the DNA TGTGCCAGCAGCGGACAACTACTTAACACTGAAGCTTTCTTT.

This chain links TRBV19 with TRBJ1-4; 7 bases map to TRBD1. This CDR3 has 14 amino acids. CDR1 and CDR2 from the germline V gene are LNHDA and SQIVND (reference sequence). V dropped 6 bases and J dropped 9; count of bases not matched to a gene: 10. The CDR3 loop reads CASSRERQGQKLFF. The CDR3 DNA reads TGTGCCAGTAGCCGTGAGAGACAGGGCCAAAAACTGTTTTTT.